A single sample gave rise to the 14 T cell receptor beta chains below, sequenced in a study. Via MiXCR, TCRdb re-called the RT-PCR reads, giving one row per CDR3 protein. This table has hundreds of thousands of distinct CDR3 sequences, about 14% appearing once. Material for sequencing was memory CD4+ T cells from blood. The receptors derive from a female donor in good health, serving as a healthy control.

This clonotype was counted many times. This chain connects TRBV5-5 to TRBJ2-1; D uncertain. V gave up 3 bases and J gave up 7 bases, with 14 bases separating them. Germline CDR1 and CDR2: SGHKS and YYEKEE (reference sequence). The CDR3 is made up of 14 amino acids. The CDR3 sequence: CASSWTHQGNEQFF. The CDR3 DNA is TGTGCCAGCAGCTGGACGCATCAAGGGAATGAGCAGTTCTTC.

This clonotype has ten or more counts. CDR3 sequence (DNA): TGCAGTGCTAGTCGAACCCTAGGGGCCTACGAGCAGTACTTC. This codes for CSASRTLGAYEQYF. V usage is TRBV20-1 and J usage is TRBJ2-7; D perhaps matches TRBD1 (5 bases). The CDR3 runs 14 residues. Trimming cost V 3 bases and J 2 bases, with 14 bases left between them. In germline, CDR1 is DFQATT, CDR2 SNEGSKA (reference sequence).

The DNA of the CDR3 is TGTGCCAGTAGTATCAGAGCCCGAGACTATGGCTACACCTTC. Its translation is CASSIRARDYGYTF. J is TRBJ1-2 and V is TRBV19; no clear D. Germline CDR1 reads LNHDA; CDR2 reads SQIVND (reference sequence). V lost 3 bases and J 3 bases, leaving 11 bases between the germline ends. The CDR3 sequence is 14 residues long.

This clonotype was seen at least ten times. This chain uses TRBV20-1 with TRBJ1-4, with TRBD1 matching 10 bases. The CDR3 has 16 amino acids. Germline trimming cut 5 bases from V and 14 bases from J; bases unmatched to any gene: 20. Germline lookup yields CDR1 DFQATT and CDR2 SNEGSKA (reference sequence). The CDR3 DNA follows: TGCAGTGCTCACCTAACCGGGACAGGGGCCTCCGAAAGGCTGTTTTTT. Encoded protein: CSAHLTGTGASERLFF.

There are many counts of this clonotype. One end of the junction varies from germline; a read error may be responsible. The chain carries TRBV5-1 and TRBJ2-5; no clear D. The germline V gene has CDR1 SGHRS and CDR2 YFSETQ. The length of the CDR3 is 11 residues. CDR3 nucleotides: TGTGCCAGCAGTTTTGGGGAGACCCAGTACTTC. Translation: CASSFGETQYF. Looking up the rest from reference TRBV5-1 and TRBJ2-5 gives the full variable domain: KAGVTQTPRYLIKTRGQQVTLSCSPISGHRSVSWYQQTPGQGLQFLFEYFSETQRNKGNFPGRFSGRQFSNSRSEMNVSTLELGDSALYLCASSFGETQYFGPGTRLLVL.

This clonotype was recorded many times. One end of the junction fails to match germline, which may point to a read error. The V call is TRBV11-2, the J call TRBJ2-1, with D perhaps matching TRBD1 (6 bases). Germline V CDR1 and CDR2: SGHAT, FQNNGV. This CDR3 is built from 13 residues. The CDR3 DNA follows: TGCGCCAGCAGCTCGGACAGTTACAATGAGCAGTTCTTC. Residues: CASSSDSYNEQFF.

This clonotype was counted between two and nine times. The chain carries TRBV7-9 and TRBJ1-3; D is perhaps TRBD1 (5 bases). The CDR3 covers 15 residues. Germline CDR1 SEHNR, CDR2 FQNEAQ (reference sequence). V gave up 4 bases and J gave up 7 bases, with 17 bases separating them. CDR3 residues: CASSSARDGGNTIYF. The CDR3 DNA reads TGTGCCAGCAGCTCCGCCCGGGACGGTGGGAACACCATATATTTT.

This clonotype was found many times. The V call is TRBV5-1, the J call TRBJ2-3; no clear D gene. V shed 4 bases and J shed 0 bases, with 6 bases lying between them. The germline V gene has CDR1 SGHRS and CDR2 YFSETQ. The CDR3 is 13 amino acids. CDR3 nucleotides: TGCGCCAGCAGCCAATACAGCACAGATACGCAGTATTTT. This gives the protein CASSQYSTDTQYF.

This clonotype came up a few times. The chain joins TRBV20-1 to TRBJ2-5; 7 bases line up with TRBD2. In germline, CDR1 is DFQATT, CDR2 SNEGSKA (reference sequence). CDR3 length: 15 residues. J lost 3 bases, V lost 6 bases, and 13 bases had no gene match. The CDR3 bases are TGCAGTGCCCGGCTCGGCGGGGGAGACGAAGAGACCCAGTACTTC. This sequence encodes CSARLGGGDEETQYF.

The table lists this clonotype with many counts. The chain has TRBV20-1 and TRBJ2-3, with a tentative D call TRBD1 (5 bases). The CDR3 is 14 residues long. CDR1 and CDR2 (germline): DFQATT, SNEGSKA (reference sequence). CDR3 nucleotide sequence: TGCAGCGGTCTATCAGGGTATTGGGCAGATACGCAGTATTTT. This translates into CSGLSGYWADTQYF.

This clonotype was seen at least ten times. V usage is TRBV20-1 and J usage is TRBJ1-2; no clear D gene. Trimming cost V 3 bases and J 4 bases, with 9 bases left between them. Per the germline V gene, CDR1 is DFQATT and CDR2 is SNEGSKA (reference sequence). This CDR3 has 12 amino acids. The CDR3 coding sequence is TGCAGTGCTAGTTGGGCAGGCTATGGCTACACCTTC. Residues: CSASWAGYGYTF.

This clonotype has ten or more counts. The chain links TRBV18 to TRBJ2-7, with D uncertain. Germline-derived CDR1 and CDR2 are KGHSH and LQKENI. CDR3 length: 13 residues. Trimming removed 2 bases at V and 2 bases at J, with 7 bases between. The CDR3 protein is CASSPGLTYEQYF. In DNA form, the CDR3 reads TGTGCCAGCTCACCAGGGCTAACCTACGAGCAGTACTTC.

V and J are TRBV19 and TRBJ2-7; no clear D. Trimming pared 5 bases from V and 0 bases from J, leaving 11 bases between. From germline, CDR1 is LNHDA and CDR2 SQIVND (reference sequence). CDR3 length equals 14 residues. CDR3 sequence reads: CASSPQPDSYEQYF. For the CDR3, the DNA is TGTGCCAGTAGTCCACAGCCTGACTCCTACGAGCAGTACTTC.

V is TRBV28 and J is TRBJ1-2; 8 bases align to TRBD1. V was clipped by 6 bases and J by 8 bases; unmatched bases: 11. Germline assignment: CDR1 MDHEN and CDR2 SYDVKM. CDR3 length: 14 amino acids. CDR3 amino acids: CASRPGQAGVGYTF. CDR3 sequence (DNA): TGTGCCAGCAGGCCGGGACAGGCGGGAGTGGGCTACACCTTC.